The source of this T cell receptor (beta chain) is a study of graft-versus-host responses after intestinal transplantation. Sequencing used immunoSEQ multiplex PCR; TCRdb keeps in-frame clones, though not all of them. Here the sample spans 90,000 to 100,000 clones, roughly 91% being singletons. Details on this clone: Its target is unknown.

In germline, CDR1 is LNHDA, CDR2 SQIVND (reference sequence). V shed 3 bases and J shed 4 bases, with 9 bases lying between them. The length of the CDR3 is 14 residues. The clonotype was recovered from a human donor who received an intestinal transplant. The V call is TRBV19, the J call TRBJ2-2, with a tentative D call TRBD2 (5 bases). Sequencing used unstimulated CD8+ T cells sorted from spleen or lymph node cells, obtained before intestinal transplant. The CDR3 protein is CASSILGLTGELFF. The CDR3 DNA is TGTGCCAGTAGTATTCTCGGACTCACCGGGGAGCTGTTTTTT.